This T cell receptor (beta chain) was captured in a study of beta chain features in type 1 diabetes. The wider study: The study found patients and healthy donors alike in age, gender and cell yields. Study-wide findings and caveats: A moderate, significant TCRB CDR3 shortening appeared in type 1 diabetes across four CD4+ subsets. PCR might show a preference for shorter templates, equally across patients and controls.

This clone was picked up a small number of times. Its antigen is as yet unknown. Expressed TCRB transcripts were sequenced because the isolated RNA had all been reverse transcribed beforehand. Sequencing was performed with immunoSEQ multiplex PCR; in TCRdb, only in-frame clones are kept and a portion is missing. The repertoire holds fewer than 450,000 clones, with about 13% as singletons. The germline gives CDR1 SGHRS, CDR2 YFSETQ. V shed 2 bases and J shed 8 bases, with 8 bases lying between them. The CDR3 sequence is 12 residues long. Stem cell-like memory, regulatory, central memory and naive CD4+ cells were sorted via CD45RO/CCR7/CD25/CD127/CD95/CD27.

Sequencing was carried out using naive CD4+ T cells from blood. The V and J genes are TRBV5-1 and TRBJ2-1; tentative D call: TRBD2 (6 bases). The sequence derives from a woman between 18 and 30 years old with type 1 diabetes. The chain's CDR3 is CASSLWGDEQFF. CDR3 bases: TGCGCCAGCAGCTTATGGGGGGATGAGCAGTTCTTC.